These 8 T cell receptor beta chains were all obtained from the same sample, sequenced in a study of blood T cell repertoires in COVID-19. Sequenced by immunoSEQ multiplex PCR; TCRdb stores in-frame clones only, minus some. The profile shows fewer than 350,000 clones, over 75% of them singletons. The sequenced sample consisted of peripheral blood. Every receptor here comes from a human donor in a cohort sampled during active COVID-19.

The V call is TRBV12-5, the J call TRBJ2-3; 8 nucleotides agree with TRBD1. Trimming took 0 bases from V and 2 from J; bases not matched to a gene: 1. The V gene's germline CDR1 is LGHNT and CDR2 FRNRAP. This CDR3 is built from 15 residues. The chain's CDR3 is CASGLVQGVTDTQYF. CDR3 nucleotide sequence: TGTGCTAGTGGTTTGGTACAGGGGGTCACAGATACGCAGTATTTT.

The gene calls are TRBV7-9 and TRBJ1-2; D gene ambiguous. Trimming cost V 1 base and J 3 bases, with 9 bases left between them. Germline-derived CDR1 and CDR2 are SEHNR and FQNEAQ (reference sequence). CDR3 length: 14 amino acids. The CDR3 spells CASSLVVPDYGYTF. The DNA of the CDR3 is TGTGCCAGCAGCTTAGTAGTACCGGACTATGGCTACACCTTC. The complete variable domain, with remaining parts taken from reference TRBV7-9 and TRBJ1-2, reads DTGVSQNPRHKITKRGQNVTFRCDPISEHNRLYWYRQTLGQGPEFLTYFQNEAQLEKSRLLSDRFSAERPKGSFSTLEIQRTEQGDSAMYLCASSLVVPDYGYTFGSGTRLTVV.

This clone came up a few times. The chain uses TRBV9 and TRBJ1-6, with 8 nucleotides matching TRBD1. With V trimmed by 4 bases and J by 6 bases, 9 bases remained unmatched. This CDR3 has 16 residues. Germline V gene lookup returns CDR1 SGDLS and CDR2 YYNGEE. In DNA, the CDR3 is TGTGCCAGCAGCCATTCCGGACAGGGAATTAATTCACCCCTCCACTTT. The encoded protein is CASSHSGQGINSPLHF.

V is TRBV12-3 or TRBV12-4 and J is TRBJ1-2, with D tentatively TRBD1 (5 bases). The CDR3 loop spans 13 amino acids. V lost 5 bases and J 4 bases, leaving 11 bases between the germline ends. The CDR3 DNA reads as TGTGCCAGCAGTCAGGGAATCCTCTATGGCTACACCTTC. This translates into CASSQGILYGYTF.

The chain uses TRBV19 and TRBJ2-7; 7 bases align to TRBD2. The CDR3 is made up of 15 amino acids. Germline V gene lookup returns CDR1 LNHDA and CDR2 SQIVND (reference sequence). Unmatched junction bases numbered 2, after V lost 0 bases and J lost 0 bases. Here the CDR3 DNA reads TGTGCCAGTAGTATAGACGGCGGGAGCTCCTACGAGCAGTACTTC. Translation: CASSIDGGSSYEQYF. The full variable domain, in which reference TRBV19 and TRBJ2-7 provide the parts outside the CDR3, is DGGITQSPKYLFRKEGQNVTLSCEQNLNHDAMYWYRQDPGQGLRLIYYSQIVNDFQKGDIAEGYSVSREKKESFPLTVTSAQKNPTAFYLCASSIDGGSSYEQYFGPGTRLTVT.

This chain uses TRBV24-1 with TRBJ2-5; TRBD2 agrees at 7 bases. Germline CDR1 and CDR2: KGHDR and SFDVKD. J gave up 0 bases and V 0 bases, and 3 bases lay outside the gene matches. CDR3 size: 16 residues. CDR3 DNA: TGTGCCACCAGTGATTTGGGGCTAGCGGACCAAGAGACCCAGTACTTC. Amino acid sequence: CATSDLGLADQETQYF.

The genes are TRBV10-2 and TRBJ1-1; D call uncertain. The CDR3 length is 14 residues. The V end was cut by 6 bases, the J end by 2 bases, with 13 bases between. CDR1 is WSHSY and CDR2 is SAAADI in the germline V gene. The CDR3, as DNA: TGCGCCAGCAGCTATTCCGGGATTAACACTGAAGCTTTCTTT. This sequence encodes CASSYSGINTEAFF.

V and J are TRBV7-9 and TRBJ2-7; 8 bases agree with TRBD1. Unmatched junction bases numbered 4, after V lost 1 base and J lost 2 bases. CDR3 length: 15 residues. The germline gives CDR1 SEHNR, CDR2 FQNEAQ (reference sequence). Written as DNA, the CDR3 is TGTGCCAGCAGCTTAGACAGGGGGTTTCCCTACGAGCAGTACTTC. Residues: CASSLDRGFPYEQYF.